These 11 T cell receptor beta chains originate from one sample sequenced in a study of neurological immune-mediated disorders. TCRdb called the 5' RACE reads again in MiXCR, with one record for every CDR3 protein. This sample has 55,000 to 70,000 distinct CDR3 sequences; about 4% occur once, and the top ten carry 1% to 1.5%. The sequenced sample was PBMCs. These receptors were obtained from a man younger than 40 with multiple sclerosis.

In its sample, this clonotype was seen many times. The chain employs TRBV29-1 and TRBJ2-2, with 13 bases that match TRBD2. The germline CDR1 and CDR2 sequences are SQVTM and ANQGSEA. The length of the CDR3 is 17 residues. V dropped 6 bases and J dropped 3; count of bases not matched to a gene: 10. The CDR3 sequence is CSVQDTSGGADTGELFF. The CDR3 bases are TGCAGCGTCCAAGATACTAGCGGGGGGGCCGACACCGGGGAGCTGTTTTTT.

Ten or more counts support this clonotype. The chain couples TRBV2 to TRBJ2-1, with a possible D match to TRBD1 (6 bases). Trimming took 2 bases from V and 5 from J, leaving 10 bases between them. The CDR3 consists of 14 residues. The germline V gene has CDR1 SNHLY and CDR2 FYNNEI. This chain's CDR3 is CASSELSGDNEQFF. The DNA for the CDR3 is TGTGCCAGCAGTGAACTCTCAGGGGACAATGAGCAGTTCTTC.

This clonotype appeared many times. This sequence joins TRBV10-1 and TRBJ2-5; 11 bases match TRBD2. The CDR3 extends over 15 amino acids. J lost 3 bases, V lost 2 bases, and 2 bases had no gene match. CDR1 and CDR2 (germline): WNHNN, SYGVQD (reference sequence). The CDR3 nucleotides are TGCGCCAGCAGTGAGGCTAGCGGGGGGAAAGAGACCCAGTACTTC. Its translation is CASSEASGGKETQYF.

This clonotype was detected many times. This chain uses TRBV12-3 or TRBV12-4 with TRBJ2-1; possible D gene TRBD1, 5 bases. V was shortened by 5 bases and J by 5 bases, with 10 bases between the two germline ends. The CDR3 loop spans 13 amino acids. DNA for the CDR3: TGTGCCAGCAGTAAAAAACAGGACAATGAGCAGTTCTTC. Encoded protein: CASSKKQDNEQFF.

This clonotype was observed at least ten times. The rearrangement links TRBV4-1 to TRBJ2-3; 11 bases agree with TRBD2. The CDR3 sequence is 15 residues long. V lost 0 bases, J lost 4 bases, and 0 bases stayed unmatched. Germline V gene lookup returns CDR1 MGHRA and CDR2 YSYEKL. The CDR3 sequence: CASSQDSGGADTQYF. CDR3 DNA sequence: TGCGCCAGCAGCCAAGATAGCGGGGGGGCAGATACGCAGTATTTT.

This clonotype occurred many times. The CDR3 DNA reads as TGTGCCAGTGGTACTAGCGGGGCGGACAATGAGCAGTTCTTC. Translating gives CASGTSGADNEQFF. The V and J genes are TRBV12-3 or TRBV12-4 and TRBJ2-1, with TRBD2 matching 10 bases. The trim removed 9 bases at V and 5 bases at J, leaving 7 bases unmatched. The CDR3 extends over 14 amino acids.

This clonotype was seen repeatedly, ten times or more. The rearrangement links TRBV3-1 to TRBJ2-3, with no clear D. The germline V and J ends were trimmed by 3 bases and 6 bases, with 7 bases remaining between them. CDR1 LGHDT and CDR2 YNNKEL come from the germline V gene (reference sequence). The length of the CDR3 is 12 residues. This chain's CDR3 is CASSQSDDTQYF. CDR3 in DNA: TGTGCCAGCAGCCAGAGTGACGATACGCAGTATTTT.

This clonotype was picked up a small number of times. A much larger clone is a single base away; this may be a read error. The rearrangement links TRBV29-1 to TRBJ2-1; TRBD2 aligns across 11 bases. Trimming removed 6 bases from V and 4 bases from J; junction bases left unmatched: 8. From germline, CDR1 is SQVTM and CDR2 ANQGSEA. The CDR3 is 15 amino acids. The chain's CDR3 is CSVKKTSGIYNEQFF. The CDR3 nucleotides read TGCAGCGTGAAAAAGACTAGCGGGATATACAATGAGCAGTTCTTC.

Concerning this clonotype: This may come from a read error, since a much larger clone is one base off. J is TRBJ2-1 and V is TRBV5-1; D is tentatively TRBD1 or TRBD2 (5 bases each). The V end lost 4 bases, the J end lost 6 bases, and 14 bases lay between the germline ends. The CDR3 sequence is 14 residues long. In germline, CDR1 is SGHRS, CDR2 YFSETQ. For the CDR3, the DNA is TGCGCCAGCAGCCCCGGGACGGTGGGCAATGAGCAGTTCTTC. Translating gives CASSPGTVGNEQFF.

This clonotype was observed at least ten times. The chain employs TRBV6-6 and TRBJ1-2; TRBD1 agrees at 9 bases. The CDR3 sequence is 15 residues long. V was pared by 7 bases and J by 6 bases, with 12 bases of the junction left unmatched. Germline V lookup: CDR1 MNHNY, CDR2 SVGAGI (reference sequence). The DNA for the CDR3 is TGTGCCAGCAACCGAATGCCGGACAGGGGTGATGGCTACACCTTC. The encoded protein is CASNRMPDRGDGYTF.

Concerning this clonotype: This clone may be a read error of a much larger clone one base away. This CDR3 is missing its conserved last phenylalanine or tryptophan, likely due to a read error. The chain uses TRBV5-1 and TRBJ2-1; D possibly corresponds to TRBD2 (6 bases). The CDR3 consists of 16 residues. V shed 3 bases and J shed 4 bases, with 17 bases lying between them. The V gene's germline CDR1 is SGHRS and CDR2 YFSETQ. This CDR3 reads CASSSFVRTTYNEQFY. CDR3 nucleotides: TGCGCCAGCAGCTCCTTTGTAAGGACTACTTACAATGAGCAGTTCTAC.